This TCR beta chain derives from a study of identical twins. TCRdb reprocessed the 5' RACE reads via MiXCR and lists one record per CDR3 protein. This sample has 600,000 to 800,000 distinct CDR3 sequences, with around 20% found just once. This clonotype has just a few counts. The J segment lost 5 bases and the V segment lost 6 bases, leaving 7 bases of the junction unmatched. This CDR3 contains 14 residues. Germline V lookup: CDR1 MNHNS, CDR2 SASEGT. Separately, the same data were catalogued under a study of T cells expressing NK-cell markers. In that study: Sorted CD3+CD56-NKG2C+, CD3+CD56+NKG2C- and CD3+CD56+NKG2C+ T cells were the source of the TCR beta repertoires. Most of the eight sequenced donors tested HCMV-seropositive; one tested seronegative.

This TCR was recovered from a woman under 30 in good health. Sequenced input: PBMCs. The J gene is TRBJ2-3, the V gene TRBV6-1; 8 bases agree with TRBD1. CDR3 DNA: TGTGCCAGCAGCAGACAGGGGTCGAGAGATACGCAGTATTTT. This gives the protein CASSRQGSRDTQYF.